This T cell receptor beta chain was documented in a study of regulatory T cells in long-lasting Graves disease. Background on the study: Recently diagnosed Graves' patients had received antithyroid drugs for under 3 months.

With regard to this clonotype: Its antigen is unidentified.

The sample's time point: newly diagnosed GD, antithyroid drugs for less than 3 months. PBMC RNA served as the TCR library source. With 4 bases removed from V and 4 bases from J, the gap between germline ends came to 17 bases. The CDR3 contains 16 residues. The germline CDR1 and CDR2 sequences are SGDLS and YYNGEE. Construction of the TCR beta libraries employed iRepertoire HTBI primers in conjunction with Arm-PCR of CDR3 regions. TCRdb analysed the multiplex PCR reads with MiXCR anew, one entry per CDR3 protein. Of 200,000 to 250,000 distinct CDR3 sequences listed, 20% to 25% were seen once; the top ten hold 11% to 15%. Study-wide points: With 2,500 to 3,500 shared public clonotypes, persistent patients exceeded new patients, who shared approximately 880.

This sequence joins TRBV9 and TRBJ1-4; tentatively, D is TRBD1 (5 bases). The TCR sequence derives from a female donor with Graves disease. This specimen consisted of peripheral blood mononuclear cells (PBMCs), obtained at new diagnosis, from a patient treated with antithyroid drugs. The CDR3 spells CASSSSPTAFNEKLFF. CDR3 in DNA: TGTGCCAGCAGCTCCTCCCCGACAGCATTTAATGAAAAACTGTTTTTT. The entire variable domain, with the rest obtained from reference TRBV9 and TRBJ1-4, is as follows: DSGVTQTPKHLITATGQRVTLRCSPRSGDLSVYWYQQSLDQGLQFLIQYYNGEERAKGNILERFSAQQFPDLHSELNLSSLELGDSALYFCASSSSPTAFNEKLFFGSGTQLSVL.